The 7 T cell receptor beta chains below all came from one sample that was sequenced in a study of shared clonotypes between healthy human individuals. Generated by immunoSEQ multiplex PCR, the TCRdb table keeps only in-frame clones and is missing some. Found here are millions of clones, around nine tenths of them singletons; the top ten hold 0.13% to 0.15%. What was sequenced was naive CD4+ T cells sorted from blood. Indicated subset: CD45RA+ positively selected. The origin of the receptors is a man between 18 and 35 years old in good health.

This chain links TRBV14 with TRBJ2-5; a possible D gene is TRBD2 (5 bases). The CDR3 sequence is 15 residues long. Germline loops: CDR1 SGHDN, CDR2 FVKESK. The V and J ends lost 3 bases and 5 bases respectively, with 16 bases between them. In DNA form, the CDR3 reads TGTGCCAGCAGCCAGGCCCGGGGAATCTGGGAGACCCAGTACTTC. Protein: CASSQARGIWETQYF.

This CDR3 reads CATRTPPETQYF. CDR3 sequence (DNA): TGTGCCACCCGCACCCCCCCAGAGACCCAGTACTTC. The chain couples TRBV6-5 to TRBJ2-5; D not resolved. V was clipped by 10 bases and J by 4 bases, with 13 bases between them. There are 12 residues in the CDR3. Germline loops: CDR1 MNHEY, CDR2 SVGAGI.

The chain combines TRBV11-2 with TRBJ1-6; D is ambiguous. The CDR3 loop spans 12 amino acids. Germline CDR1 and CDR2: SGHAT and FQNNGV. The V end lost 5 bases, the J end lost 8 bases, and 7 bases lay between the germline ends. CDR3 in amino acids: CASSPRDSPLHF. In DNA, the CDR3 is TGTGCCAGCAGCCCACGAGATTCACCCCTCCACTTT.

The V and J genes are TRBV7-2 and TRBJ2-7; 11 bases match TRBD2. Looked up from germline, CDR1 is SGHTA and CDR2 is FQGNSA. This CDR3 has 14 residues. V trimming: 7 bases; J trimming: 6 bases; junction bases outside the gene matches: 8. CDR3 sequence (DNA): TGTGCCAGCAACAGAGCCCTAGCGGGAGGCGAGCAGTACTTC. Translation gives CASNRALAGGEQYF.

A remark on this clone: In the same sample, other DNA sequences code for this CDR3. The chain employs TRBV18 and TRBJ2-4; TRBD1 aligns across 9 bases. The ends lost 2 bases at V and 2 bases at J; junction bases unmatched: 1. The CDR3 consists of 15 residues. Germline CDR1 KGHSH, CDR2 LQKENI. This CDR3 is CASSPGTGSKNIQYF. DNA of the CDR3: TGTGCCAGCTCACCAGGGACAGGGTCCAAAAACATTCAGTACTTC.

The chain links TRBV7-9 to TRBJ1-3; no firm D call. The CDR3 has 15 amino acids. Trimming removed 5 bases at V and 6 bases at J, with 17 bases between. The germline gives CDR1 SEHNR, CDR2 FQNEAQ (reference sequence). The CDR3 reads CASSLFGDGENTIYF. The DNA for the CDR3 is TGTGCCAGCAGCCTCTTTGGCGATGGTGAAAACACCATATATTTT.

This chain links TRBV7-2 with TRBJ2-7; 13 bases match TRBD2. This CDR3 comprises 17 residues. Trimming took 0 bases from V and 4 from J; bases not matched to a gene: 6. Germline CDR1 SGHTA, CDR2 FQGNSA. The CDR3 coding sequence is TGTGCCAGCAGCTTAGCGTATTTGGGACTAGCGGGGTACGAGCAGTACTTC. This codes for CASSLAYLGLAGYEQYF.